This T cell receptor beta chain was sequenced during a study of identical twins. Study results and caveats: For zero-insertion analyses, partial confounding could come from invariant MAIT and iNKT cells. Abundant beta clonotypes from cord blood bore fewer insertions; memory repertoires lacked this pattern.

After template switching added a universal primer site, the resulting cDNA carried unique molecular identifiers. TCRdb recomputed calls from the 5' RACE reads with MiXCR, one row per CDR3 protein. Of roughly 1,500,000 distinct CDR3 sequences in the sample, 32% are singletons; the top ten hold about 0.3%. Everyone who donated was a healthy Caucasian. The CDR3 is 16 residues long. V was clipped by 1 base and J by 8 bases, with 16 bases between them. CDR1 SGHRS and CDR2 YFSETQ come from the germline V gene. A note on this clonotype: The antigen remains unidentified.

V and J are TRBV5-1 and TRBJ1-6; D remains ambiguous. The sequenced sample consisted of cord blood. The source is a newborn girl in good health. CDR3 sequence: CASSLRGSFGDSPLHF. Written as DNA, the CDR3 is TGCGCCAGCAGCTTGCGGGGATCGTTTGGGGATTCACCCCTCCACTTT.